The T cell receptor beta chain under discussion was sequenced for a study of cytomegalovirus exposure and HLA in healthy donors. Whole-study findings and limits: With later analysis, a missense DCLRE1C variant became linked to TCR beta V- and J-gene trimming. Common viral pathogens were later found to be apparently linked to several of the most significant clusters. Donors were assumed by presence/absence analyses to have roughly uniform sequencing depth. Analyzed later, most CMV-associated TCR beta chains appeared HLA-restricted.

Vbeta (60) and Jbeta (13) primers were used in the PCR. Sequenced by immunoSEQ multiplex PCR; TCRdb stores in-frame clones only, minus some. The sample gives around 150,000 clones, nearly 80% of which show up once; 0.55% to 0.8% is in the top ten. About this clone itself: Its antigen is undetermined.

There are 15 residues in the CDR3. V shed 3 bases and J 7 bases; nucleotides not matched to a gene: 6. Germline loops: CDR1 KGHSH, CDR2 LQKENI. The chain recombines TRBV18 with TRBJ2-1; 10 bases align to TRBD1. This TCR was sampled from a male donor in good health and CMV-seronegative. The sample consisted of PBMCs. The CDR3 coding sequence is TGTGCCAGCTCACCCGGGACAGGGGTCAGGAATGAGCAGTTCTTC. It is translated as CASSPGTGVRNEQFF.